This T cell receptor beta chain originates from a study of read filtering for tumor transcriptome and immune sequencing. Overall study context: R-ISS stage counts were eight or nine for I, roughly 15 for II, six or seven for III. After DNase treatment, RNA was made into whole-transcriptome libraries.

Study-wide findings and caveats: About 81.9% of IR-seq clonotypes had one read, totaling approximately 4% of reads; RNA-seq: 74.6% and 44.6%. Dropping single-read clonotypes raised IR-seq and RNA-seq shared-clonotype correlation.

V was cut by 4 bases and J by 0 bases, with 10 bases left in between. Germline assignment: CDR1 DFQATT and CDR2 SNEGSKA (reference sequence). There are 13 residues in the CDR3. From roughly 390 ng of RNA, a library with molecular barcoded alpha/delta and beta/gamma adaptors was made. One entry per CDR3 protein, called by TCRdb with MiXCR from the reads. The table has roughly 69,000 distinct CDR3 sequences, about 15% seen once. Regarding this clonotype: As yet, its antigen is unknown.

Sequenced input: a population of CD138-negative cells sorted from bone marrow. This clonotype was obtained from a donor at least 40 years old with multiple myeloma. The chain uses TRBV20-1 and TRBJ2-7; a weak D match, TRBD1 (5 bases). The CDR3, as DNA: TGCAGTGCTACCTCAGACAGCTCCTACGAGCAGTACTTC. Its translation: CSATSDSSYEQYF.